The 11 T cell receptor beta chains below all came from one sample that was sequenced in a study of cytomegalovirus exposure and HLA in healthy donors. The study ran its PCR with 60 Vbeta and 13 Jbeta primers. Produced via immunoSEQ multiplex PCR; TCRdb's table is partial and in-frame only. The table records about 130,000 clones, 15% to 20% of them present only once. Material: PBMCs. These receptors all stem from a female donor in good health and CMV-seropositive.

The genes are TRBV4-2 and TRBJ1-1; 12 bases match TRBD1. Germline values: CDR1 LGHNA, CDR2 YNFKEQ. J lost 4 bases, V lost 0 bases, and 6 bases had no gene match. This CDR3 spans 17 amino acids. CDR3 DNA: TGTGCCAGCAGCCAAGATGGGACAGGGGGCGTGGGCACTGAAGCTTTCTTT. This gives the protein CASSQDGTGGVGTEAFF.

V usage is TRBV20-1 and J usage is TRBJ1-1; D not certain. Germline CDR1 and CDR2: DFQATT and SNEGSKA (reference sequence). The CDR3 is 11 residues long. Trimming left V 3 bases short and J 8 bases short, with 10 bases between. CDR3 nucleotides: TGCAGTGCTAGTTTTTGGGCAGAAGCTTTCTTT. Its protein is CSASFWAEAFF.

The chain carries TRBV27 and TRBJ1-1, with 7 bases matching TRBD1. This CDR3 has 16 amino acids. Germline V CDR1 and CDR2: MNHEY, SMNVEV (reference sequence). The V and J ends lost 5 bases and 0 bases, in that order; junction bases with no gene match: 9. The DNA for the CDR3 is TGTGCCAGCAGTACTAGACCGGGACAGATGAACACTGAAGCTTTCTTT. Its translation: CASSTRPGQMNTEAFF.

The rearrangement uses TRBV7-2 and TRBJ2-7; a possible D gene is TRBD1 (6 bases). V was cut by 1 base and J by 3 bases, with 16 bases left in between. Germline lookup yields CDR1 SGHTA and CDR2 FQGNSA. The CDR3 consists of 16 residues. CDR3 coding DNA: TGTGCCAGCAGCTTAGTTGCAGGGGTAGAGGGCTACGAGCAGTACTTC. Encoded protein: CASSLVAGVEGYEQYF.

This chain uses TRBV11-2 with TRBJ1-5; a weak D match, TRBD1 (5 bases). Between the trimmed V and J ends, which lost 5 bases and 7 bases, there was a span of 18 bases. The CDR3 is 15 residues long. Germline CDR1 SGHAT, CDR2 FQNNGV. The CDR3 bases are TGTGCCAGCAGCCTAGGGGCGGGGTTGGAGCAGCCCCAGCATTTT. It yields the protein CASSLGAGLEQPQHF.

The genes are TRBV5-6 and TRBJ1-2; a possible D gene is TRBD1 (6 bases). CDR1 and CDR2 from the germline V gene are SGHDT and YYEEEE. Trimming took off 0 bases at V and 1 base at J, with 10 bases between the two ends. This CDR3 has 15 amino acids. CDR3 nucleotide sequence: TGTGCCAGCAGCTTGGCCAAGGGACATAACTATGGCTACACCTTC. Translation gives CASSLAKGHNYGYTF.

The genes are TRBV30 and TRBJ1-6; no clear D gene. CDR1 and CDR2 from the germline V gene are GTSNPN and SVGIG (reference sequence). The CDR3 is made up of 16 amino acids. Between the trimmed V and J ends, which lost 3 bases and 0 bases, there was a span of 12 bases. The CDR3 protein is CAWSPFRSSYNSPLHF. Here the CDR3 DNA reads TGTGCCTGGAGCCCATTCCGGAGCTCCTATAATTCACCCCTCCACTTT.

The V and J genes are TRBV15 and TRBJ2-3, with 7 bases aligning to TRBD1. CDR3 length: 16 amino acids. CDR1 LNHNV and CDR2 YYDKDF come from the germline V gene (reference sequence). V gave up 2 bases and J gave up 2 bases; unmatched junction bases: 7. CDR3 nucleotides: TGTGCCACCAGCAGACGTCGGGACAGCCTCACAGATACGCAGTATTTT. This gives the protein CATSRRRDSLTDTQYF.

With respect to this clone: Its ends do not fully match the called genes, so a read error is possible. The J gene is TRBJ1-1, the V gene TRBV7-2, with D unresolved. The CDR3 covers 13 residues. CDR1 SGHTA and CDR2 FQGNSA come from the germline V gene. DNA for the CDR3: TGTGCCAGCAGCTTAGCAGGCAGGAATAACGTTGGCTTT. It encodes CASSLAGRNNVGF.

The CDR3: CASSLTGGPDTQYF. CDR3 sequence (DNA): TGTGCCAGCAGCTTAACAGGGGGTCCAGATACGCAGTATTTT. The V call is TRBV7-6, the J call TRBJ2-3; 8 positions agree with TRBD1. CDR1 is SGHVS, CDR2 FNYEAQ, per germline. This CDR3 is built from 14 residues. The J segment lost 4 bases and the V segment lost 2 bases, leaving 2 bases of the junction unmatched.

This sequence joins TRBV5-1 and TRBJ1-1; TRBD1 matches 11 bases. The V gene's germline CDR1 is SGHRS and CDR2 YFSETQ. The V and J ends lost 4 bases and 1 base, in that order; junction bases with no gene match: 3. CDR3 size: 15 residues. CDR3 in DNA: TGCGCCAGCAGCAAGGACAGGGGGCGGAACACTGAAGCTTTCTTT. Residues: CASSKDRGRNTEAFF.